This T cell receptor (beta chain) was observed in a study of shared clonotypes between healthy human individuals. Produced via immunoSEQ multiplex PCR; TCRdb's table is partial and in-frame only. The table includes 950,000 to 1,300,000 clones, around four fifths detected once. Findings and caveats of the study: Unshared clonotypes carried lower generation probabilities than those common to all four donors. What rarefaction showed was incomplete sorted-subset sequencing despite large depth.

A note on this clone: What it binds is not known.

The germline V gene has CDR1 MDHEN and CDR2 SYDVKM. The CDR3 extends over 13 amino acids. V lost 3 bases to trimming and J lost 5 bases, with 10 bases between them. The rearrangement joins TRBV28 to TRBJ2-5, with D maybe TRBD2 (6 bases). The sample taken for sequencing was memory CD4+ T cells sorted from blood. Subset of the sample: CD45RA-negative fraction. The receptor comes from a man between 18 and 29 years old in good health. The CDR3 spells CASSFAGRETQYF. The CDR3 region has the DNA TGTGCCAGCAGTTTCGCAGGGAGGGAGACCCAGTACTTC.